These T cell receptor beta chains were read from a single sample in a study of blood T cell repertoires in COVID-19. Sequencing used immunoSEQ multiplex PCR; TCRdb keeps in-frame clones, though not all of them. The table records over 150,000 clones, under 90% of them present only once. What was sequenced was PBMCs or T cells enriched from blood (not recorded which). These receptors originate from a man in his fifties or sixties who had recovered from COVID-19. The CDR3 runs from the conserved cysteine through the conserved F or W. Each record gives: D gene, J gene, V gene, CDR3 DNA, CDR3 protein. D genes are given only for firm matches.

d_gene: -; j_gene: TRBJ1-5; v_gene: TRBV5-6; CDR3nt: TGTGCCAGCAGTCTCCGGAGAAGCAATCAGCCCCAGCATTTT; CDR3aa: CASSLRRSNQPQHF
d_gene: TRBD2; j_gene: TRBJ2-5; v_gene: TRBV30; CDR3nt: TGTGCCTGGGGGGGAGGGTGGAACCAAGAGACCCAGTACTTC; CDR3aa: CAWGGGWNQETQYF
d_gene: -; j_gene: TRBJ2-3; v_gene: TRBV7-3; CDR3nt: TGTGCCAGCAGCCCAGGACTAAGCACAGATACGCAGTATTTT; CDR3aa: CASSPGLSTDTQYF
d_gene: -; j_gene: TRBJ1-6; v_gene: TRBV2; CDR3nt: TGTGCCAGCAACCAGGGATTGAGAAGTAATTCACCCCTCCACTTT; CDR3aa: CASNQGLRSNSPLHF
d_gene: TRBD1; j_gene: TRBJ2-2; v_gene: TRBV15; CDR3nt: TGTGCCACCAGCAGGATTGGGACAGGGGGTGGCGGGGAGCTGTTTTTT; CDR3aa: CATSRIGTGGGGELFF
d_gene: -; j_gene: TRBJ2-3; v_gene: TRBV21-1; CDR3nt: TGTGCCAGCAGCACGGATGACAGGGCTACAGATACGCAGTATTTT; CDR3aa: CASSTDDRATDTQYF
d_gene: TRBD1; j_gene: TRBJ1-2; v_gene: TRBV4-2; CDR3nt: TGTGCCAGCAGCCAAGAGGGGGACAGGATCTATGGCTACACCTTC; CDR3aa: CASSQEGDRIYGYTF
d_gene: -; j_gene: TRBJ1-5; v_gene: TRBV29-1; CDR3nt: TGCAGCGTTATGACAGAGAGGAATCAGCCCCAGCATTTT; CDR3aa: CSVMTERNQPQHF
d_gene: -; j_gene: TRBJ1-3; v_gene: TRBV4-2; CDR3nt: TGTGCCAGCAGCCGGGCGTGGGCAGACGGAAACACCATATATTTT; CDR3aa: CASSRAWADGNTIYF
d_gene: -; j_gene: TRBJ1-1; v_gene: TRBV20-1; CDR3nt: TGCAGTGCTAGTCGGGGAACTGAAGCTTTCTTT; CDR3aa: CSASRGTEAFF
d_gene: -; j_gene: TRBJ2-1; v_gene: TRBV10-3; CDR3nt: TGTGCCATCAGCGGCACAGGGGGGGATGAGCAGTTCTTC; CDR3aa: CAISGTGGDEQFF
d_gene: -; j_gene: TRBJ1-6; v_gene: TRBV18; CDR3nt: TGTGCCAGCTCACAGGACAGTGGAAATTCACCCCTCCACTTT; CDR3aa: CASSQDSGNSPLHF
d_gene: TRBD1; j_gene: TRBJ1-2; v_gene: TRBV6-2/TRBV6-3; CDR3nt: TGTGCCAGCAGTTACGCTCTACAGGGGGCAGGAAACACCTTC; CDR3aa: CASSYALQGAGNTF
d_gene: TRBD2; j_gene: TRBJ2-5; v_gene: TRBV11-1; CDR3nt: TGTGCCAGCAGCGGCCTACTAGCGGGGGGCCGGCAGACCCAGTACTTC; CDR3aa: CASSGLLAGGRQTQYF
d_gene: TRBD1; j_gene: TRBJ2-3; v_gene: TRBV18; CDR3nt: TGTGCCAGCTCACAAGGACAGGGAAAAGATACGCAGTATTTT; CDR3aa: CASSQGQGKDTQYF
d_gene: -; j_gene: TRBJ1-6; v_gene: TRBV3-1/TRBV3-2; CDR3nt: TGTGCCAGCCGCAGGACAGCGCAAAATTCACCCCTCCACTTT; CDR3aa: CASRRTAQNSPLHF
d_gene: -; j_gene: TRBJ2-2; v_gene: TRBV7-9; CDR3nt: TGTGCCAGCAGCCAGGCATCCGGGGGGCACACCGGGGAGCTGTTTTTT; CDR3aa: CASSQASGGHTGELFF
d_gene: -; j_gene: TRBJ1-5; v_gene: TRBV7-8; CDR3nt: TGTGCCAGCAGCACCGACTTTAGTGGGCCCCAGCATTTT; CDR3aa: CASSTDFSGPQHF
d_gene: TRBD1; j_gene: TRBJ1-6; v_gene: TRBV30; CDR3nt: TGTGCCTGGAGCGTCTGGGACTTAAGGGGGCATTCCTATAATTCACCCCTCCACTTT; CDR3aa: CAWSVWDLRGHSYNSPLHF
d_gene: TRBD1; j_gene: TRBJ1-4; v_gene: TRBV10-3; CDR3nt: TGTGCCATCAGTGCTGACAGGGGAGTCCCAAAACTGTTTTTT; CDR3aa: CAISADRGVPKLFF
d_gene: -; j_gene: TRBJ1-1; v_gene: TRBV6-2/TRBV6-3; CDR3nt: TGTGCCAGCAGTTACTTGGGAGGGAACACTGAAGCTTTCTTT; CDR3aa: CASSYLGGNTEAFF
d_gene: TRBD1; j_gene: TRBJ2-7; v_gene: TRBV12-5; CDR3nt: TGTGCTAGTGGTTTGGACCAGGGGGTTATCTACGAGCAGTACTTC; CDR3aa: CASGLDQGVIYEQYF
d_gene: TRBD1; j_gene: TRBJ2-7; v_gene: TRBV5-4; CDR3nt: TGTGCCAGCAGCTATGGACAGGGTGTTGCCTACGAGCAGTACTTC; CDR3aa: CASSYGQGVAYEQYF
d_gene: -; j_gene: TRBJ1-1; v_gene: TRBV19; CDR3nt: TGTGCCAGTAGTATAATCAGGAACACTGAAGCTTTCTTT; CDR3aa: CASSIIRNTEAFF
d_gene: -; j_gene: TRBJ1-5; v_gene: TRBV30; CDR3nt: TGTGCCTGGAGTGTACGAAAGGCAGGGGATGAACAGCCCCAGCATTTT; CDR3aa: CAWSVRKAGDEQPQHF